This T cell receptor beta chain was sequenced in a study of OX40 agonist ivuxolimab in advanced cancers. Regarding the complete study: The costimulatory receptor OX40 (CD134) was targeted by ivuxolimab, a fully human IgG2 agonistic monoclonal antibody. Intravenous ivuxolimab was administered to patients every 2 weeks at six dose levels: 0.01, 0.1, 0.3, 1.5, 3 and 10 mg/kg. Of the 50 to 55 patients in dose escalation, 19 had hepatocellular carcinoma, some 15 had melanoma, 9 had renal cell carcinoma and 9 had head and neck cancer. A male proportion of 75% to 85% and a mean age of roughly 58 years, ranging from 23 to 79, were recorded for the dose-escalation cohort. Prior anti-PD-1, anti-PD-L1 or anti-CTLA-4 therapy was permitted, and 35% to 40% of dose-escalation patients had received checkpoint inhibitors. Three dose-escalation patients achieved partial responses, one with hepatocellular carcinoma and two with cutaneous melanoma. Peripheral TCRbeta sequencing aimed to test whether ivuxolimab altered TCR sequence diversity and caused clonal T-cell expansion. The paper covers the monotherapy dose-escalation part of the phase I ivuxolimab trial, which included N of about 50 patients. The paper's findings and limits, for the study overall: After ivuxolimab, more expanded clones were found on average in CD8+ T cells than in CD4+ T cells. Low levels of normalized T-cell clonal expansion were also seen in some patients who did not respond. In the 0.1-3.0 mg/kg groups, partial responders were among the patients with the lowest normalized peripheral clonal expansion, particularly in CD8+ T cells. Which antigens the clonally expanded peripheral T cells were specific for was not determined. At doses of 0.1 to 3.0 mg/kg, clonal expansion of both CD4+ and CD8+ blood T cells was observed from baseline to week 6.

Its CDR3 holds 14 amino acids, cysteine through phenylalanine. CDR3 DNA is the only sequence kept; it has 42 bases, read in frame from the first base. V is shortened by 3 bases, J by 1 base, and the region joining them spans 9 bases. CDR1 and CDR2, looked up from the germline V gene, are SGHTA and FQGTGA. Patients with a history of autoimmune disease or receiving systemic immunosuppression were excluded from the trial. Peripheral blood for TCR sequencing was collected from all dose cohorts at baseline, on cycle 4 day 1, and on cycle 7 day 1. The samples were drawn from a first-in-human, open-label, multicenter phase I dose-escalation trial of ivuxolimab. Adults with locally advanced or metastatic melanoma, renal cell carcinoma, hepatocellular carcinoma or head and neck squamous cell carcinoma were enrolled in the trial. Before TCR sequencing, CD4+ T cells and CD8+ T cells from peripheral blood were sorted into separate populations.

For sequencing of the TCRbeta CDR3 region, genomic DNA was extracted from the sorted cells. The immunoSEQ Assay was used for sequencing of TCRbeta CDR3 regions. This is the immuneACCESS table as TCRdb keeps it, with only in-frame sequences that have V and J called. A part of the clones is gone; compared with another copy, unresolved V genes explain less than half, and the rest is unexplained. This sample lists tens of thousands of clones; 75% to 90% were detected once. The top ten hold roughly 0.94% of the sample. Comments on this clone: Its antigen target is currently unknown. The sample holds no much larger clone one base away, and base qualities are not on file.

Rearrangement joined TRBV7-3 to TRBJ1-1, and possibly TRBD1, on 5 matching bases. The TCR originated in an adult with an advanced solid tumor such as melanoma, head and neck, liver or kidney cancer. Sequencing was performed on CD4+ or CD8+ T cells sorted from blood, taken in a trial of the OX40 agonist ivuxolimab. The CDR3 region has the sequence CASSFGDRNTEAFF. The sequenced DNA is TGTGCCAGCAGCTTCGGTGACAGGAACACTGAAGCTTTCTTT.